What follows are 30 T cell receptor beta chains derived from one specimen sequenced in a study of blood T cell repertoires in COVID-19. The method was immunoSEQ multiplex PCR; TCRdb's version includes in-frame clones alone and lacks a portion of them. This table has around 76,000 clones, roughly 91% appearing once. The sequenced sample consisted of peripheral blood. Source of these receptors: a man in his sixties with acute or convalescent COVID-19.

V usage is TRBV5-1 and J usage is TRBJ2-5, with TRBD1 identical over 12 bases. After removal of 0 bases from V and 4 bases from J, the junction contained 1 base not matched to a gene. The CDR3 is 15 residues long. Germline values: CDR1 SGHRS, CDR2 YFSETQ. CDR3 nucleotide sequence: TGCGCCAGCAGCTTGGAGGGACAGGGGGCAGAGACCCAGTACTTC. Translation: CASSLEGQGAETQYF.

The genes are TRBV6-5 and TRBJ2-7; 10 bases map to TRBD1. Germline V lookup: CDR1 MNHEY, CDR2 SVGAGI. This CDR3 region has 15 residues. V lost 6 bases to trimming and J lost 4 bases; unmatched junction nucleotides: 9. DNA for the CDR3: TGTGCCAGCAGCATCCGGGACAGGGGATCTTACGAGCAGTACTTC. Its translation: CASSIRDRGSYEQYF.

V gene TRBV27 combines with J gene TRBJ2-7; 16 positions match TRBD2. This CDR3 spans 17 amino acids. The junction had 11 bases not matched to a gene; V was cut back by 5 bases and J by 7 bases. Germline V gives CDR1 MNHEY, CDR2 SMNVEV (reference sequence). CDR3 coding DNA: TGTGCCAGCAGTGTGAGGGGACTAGCGGGAGGGCCGCGGGAGCAGTACTTC. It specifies CASSVRGLAGGPREQYF.

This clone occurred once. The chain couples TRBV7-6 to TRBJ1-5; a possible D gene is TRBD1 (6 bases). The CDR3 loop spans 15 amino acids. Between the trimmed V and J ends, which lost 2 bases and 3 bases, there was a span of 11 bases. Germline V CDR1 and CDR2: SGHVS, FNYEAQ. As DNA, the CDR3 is TGTGCCAGCAGCTTATCGACAGGAGTCAATCAGCCCCAGCATTTT. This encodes CASSLSTGVNQPQHF.

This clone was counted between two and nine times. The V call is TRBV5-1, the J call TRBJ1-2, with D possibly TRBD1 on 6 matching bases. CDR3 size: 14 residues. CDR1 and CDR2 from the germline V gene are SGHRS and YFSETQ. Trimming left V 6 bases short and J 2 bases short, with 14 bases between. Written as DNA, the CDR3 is TGCGCCAGCAAGGGGGAACAGGGAAACTATGGCTACACCTTC. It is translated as CASKGEQGNYGYTF.

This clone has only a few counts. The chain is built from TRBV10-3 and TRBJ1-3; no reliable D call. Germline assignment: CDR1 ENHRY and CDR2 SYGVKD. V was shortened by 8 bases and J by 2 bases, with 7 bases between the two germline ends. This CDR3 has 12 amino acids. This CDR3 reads CAIYSPGNTIYF. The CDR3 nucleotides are TGTGCCATCTATAGTCCTGGAAACACCATATATTTT.

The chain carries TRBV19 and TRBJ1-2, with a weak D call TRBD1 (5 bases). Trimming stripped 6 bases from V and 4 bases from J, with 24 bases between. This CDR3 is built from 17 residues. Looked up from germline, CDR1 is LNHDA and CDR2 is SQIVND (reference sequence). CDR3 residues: CASSLGGLLGRGYGYTF. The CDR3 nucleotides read TGTGCCAGTAGCCTGGGGGGACTGCTCGGAAGGGGCTATGGCTACACCTTC. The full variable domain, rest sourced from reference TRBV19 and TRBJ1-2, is DGGITQSPKYLFRKEGQNVTLSCEQNLNHDAMYWYRQDPGQGLRLIYYSQIVNDFQKGDIAEGYSVSREKKESFPLTVTSAQKNPTAFYLCASSLGGLLGRGYGYTFGSGTRLTVV.

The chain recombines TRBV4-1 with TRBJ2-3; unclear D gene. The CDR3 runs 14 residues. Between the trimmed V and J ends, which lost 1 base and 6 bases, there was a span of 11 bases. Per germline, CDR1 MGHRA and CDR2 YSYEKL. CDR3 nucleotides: TGCGCCAGCAGCCAAGGAGATTTCGGGGATACGCAGTATTTT. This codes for CASSQGDFGDTQYF.

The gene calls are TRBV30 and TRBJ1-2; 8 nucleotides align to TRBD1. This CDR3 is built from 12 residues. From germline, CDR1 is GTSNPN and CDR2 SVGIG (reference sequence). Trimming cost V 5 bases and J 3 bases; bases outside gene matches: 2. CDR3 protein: CAWGTGDYGYTF. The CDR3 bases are TGTGCCTGGGGGACAGGAGACTATGGCTACACCTTC. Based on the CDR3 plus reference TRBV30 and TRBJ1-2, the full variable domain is SQTIHQWPATLVQPVGSPLSLECTVEGTSNPNLYWYRQAAGRGLQLLFYSVGIGQISSEVPQNLSASRPQDRQFILSSKKLLLSDSGFYLCAWGTGDYGYTFGSGTRLTVV.

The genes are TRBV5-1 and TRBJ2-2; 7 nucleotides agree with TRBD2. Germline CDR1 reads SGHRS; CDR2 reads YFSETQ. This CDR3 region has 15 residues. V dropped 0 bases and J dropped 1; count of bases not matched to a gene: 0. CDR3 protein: CASSLVAGNTGELFF. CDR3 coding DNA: TGCGCCAGCAGCTTGGTAGCGGGGAACACCGGGGAGCTGTTTTTT.

The CDR3 DNA is TGTGCCAGCACCCCCAGCGGGCAGCAGTTCTTC. Amino acids: CASTPSGQQFF. V and J are TRBV12-3 or TRBV12-4 and TRBJ2-1; TRBD2 might be the D (6 bases). V was clipped by 7 bases and J by 11 bases, with 12 bases between them. This CDR3 is 11 amino acids long.

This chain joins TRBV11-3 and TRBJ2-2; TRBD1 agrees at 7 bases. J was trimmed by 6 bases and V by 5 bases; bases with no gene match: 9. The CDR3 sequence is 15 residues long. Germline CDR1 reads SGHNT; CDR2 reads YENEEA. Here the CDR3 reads CASSPSTGLAGELFF. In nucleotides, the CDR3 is TGTGCCAGCAGCCCCTCGACAGGGTTAGCCGGGGAGCTGTTTTTT.

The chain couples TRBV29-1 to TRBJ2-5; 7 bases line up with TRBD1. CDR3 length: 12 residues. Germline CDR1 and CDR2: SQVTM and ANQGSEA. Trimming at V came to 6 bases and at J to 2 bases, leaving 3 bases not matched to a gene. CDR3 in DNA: TGCAGCGTCCGGGACAGTCAAGAGACCCAGTACTTC. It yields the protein CSVRDSQETQYF.

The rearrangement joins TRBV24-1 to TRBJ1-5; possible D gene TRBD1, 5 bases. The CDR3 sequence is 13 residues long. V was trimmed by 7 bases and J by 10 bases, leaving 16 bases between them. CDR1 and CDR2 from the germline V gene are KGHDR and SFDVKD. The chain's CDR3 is CATRAGIMTPQHF. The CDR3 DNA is TGTGCCACCAGAGCAGGGATCATGACCCCCCAGCATTTT.

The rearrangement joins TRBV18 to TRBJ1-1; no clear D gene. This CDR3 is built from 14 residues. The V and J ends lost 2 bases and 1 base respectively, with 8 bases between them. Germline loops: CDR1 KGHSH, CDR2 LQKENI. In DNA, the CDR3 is TGTGCCAGCTCACCAGCCACTACGAACACTGAAGCTTTCTTT. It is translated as CASSPATTNTEAFF.

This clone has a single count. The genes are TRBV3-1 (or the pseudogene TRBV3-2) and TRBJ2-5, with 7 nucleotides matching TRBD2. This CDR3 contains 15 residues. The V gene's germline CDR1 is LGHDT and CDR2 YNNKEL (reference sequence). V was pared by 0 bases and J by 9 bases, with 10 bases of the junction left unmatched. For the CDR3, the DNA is TGTGCCAGCAGCCAAGATTTGAGCGGGACGGGTGCCCAGTACTTC. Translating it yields CASSQDLSGTGAQYF.

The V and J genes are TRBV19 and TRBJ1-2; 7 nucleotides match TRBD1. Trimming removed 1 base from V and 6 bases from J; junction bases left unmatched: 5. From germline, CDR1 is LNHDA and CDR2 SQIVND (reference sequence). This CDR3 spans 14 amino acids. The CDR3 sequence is CASSIGRDSNGYTF. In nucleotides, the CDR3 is TGTGCCAGTAGTATAGGTCGGGACAGTAATGGCTACACCTTC.

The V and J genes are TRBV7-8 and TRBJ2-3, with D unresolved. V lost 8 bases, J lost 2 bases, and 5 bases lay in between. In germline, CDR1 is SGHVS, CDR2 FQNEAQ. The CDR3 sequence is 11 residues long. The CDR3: CASLATDTQYF. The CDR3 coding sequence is TGTGCCAGCTTAGCCACAGATACGCAGTATTTT.

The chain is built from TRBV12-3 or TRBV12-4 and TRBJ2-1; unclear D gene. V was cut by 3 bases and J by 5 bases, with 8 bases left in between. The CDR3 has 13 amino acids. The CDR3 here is CASSFEHNNEQFF. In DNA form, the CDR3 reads TGTGCCAGCAGTTTTGAGCATAACAATGAGCAGTTCTTC.

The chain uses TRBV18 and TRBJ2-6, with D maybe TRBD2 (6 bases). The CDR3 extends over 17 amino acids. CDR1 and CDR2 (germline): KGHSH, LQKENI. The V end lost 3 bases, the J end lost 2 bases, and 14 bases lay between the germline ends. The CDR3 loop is CASSPIGSVPGANVLTF. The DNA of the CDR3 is TGTGCCAGCTCACCGATCGGGAGTGTCCCTGGGGCCAACGTCCTGACTTTC.

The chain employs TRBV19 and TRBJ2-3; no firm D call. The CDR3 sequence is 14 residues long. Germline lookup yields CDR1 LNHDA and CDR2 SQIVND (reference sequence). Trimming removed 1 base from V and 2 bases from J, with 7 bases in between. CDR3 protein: CASSIGSYTDTQYF. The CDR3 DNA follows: TGTGCCAGTAGTATAGGGTCCTACACAGATACGCAGTATTTT.

DNA for the CDR3: TGTGCCAGCAGTGAATTAAGAGCGACCTACGAGCAGTACTTC. The encoded protein is CASSELRATYEQYF. The V gene is TRBV6-1, the J gene TRBJ2-7; D unclear. V shed 2 bases and J shed 2 bases, with 10 bases lying between them. Germline V gene data show CDR1 as MNHNS and CDR2 as SASEGT. CDR3 size: 14 residues.

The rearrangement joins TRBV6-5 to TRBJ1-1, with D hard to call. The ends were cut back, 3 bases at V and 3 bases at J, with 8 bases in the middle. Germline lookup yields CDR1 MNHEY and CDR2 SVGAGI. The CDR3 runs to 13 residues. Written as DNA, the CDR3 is TGTGCCAGCAGTTATTACATCGACACTGAAGCTTTCTTT. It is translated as CASSYYIDTEAFF.

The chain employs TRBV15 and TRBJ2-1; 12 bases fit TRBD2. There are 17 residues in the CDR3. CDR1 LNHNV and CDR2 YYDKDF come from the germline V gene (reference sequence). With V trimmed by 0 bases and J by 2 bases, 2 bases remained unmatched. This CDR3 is CATSRESSGRAYNEQFF. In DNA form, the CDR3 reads TGTGCCACCAGCAGAGAGTCTAGCGGGAGGGCCTACAATGAGCAGTTCTTC.

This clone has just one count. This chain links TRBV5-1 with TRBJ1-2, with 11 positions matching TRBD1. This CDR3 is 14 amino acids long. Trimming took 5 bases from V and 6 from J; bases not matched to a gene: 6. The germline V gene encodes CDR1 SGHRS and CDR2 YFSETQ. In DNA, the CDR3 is TGCGCCAGCAGTCGGGACAGGGGGACGGATGGCTACACCTTC. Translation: CASSRDRGTDGYTF.

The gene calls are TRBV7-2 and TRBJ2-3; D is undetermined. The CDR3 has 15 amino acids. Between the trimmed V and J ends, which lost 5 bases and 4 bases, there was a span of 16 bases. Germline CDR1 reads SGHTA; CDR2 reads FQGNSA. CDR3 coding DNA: TGTGCCAGCAGCCAACGCGAGTTCCGGGCAGATACGCAGTATTTT. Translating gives CASSQREFRADTQYF.

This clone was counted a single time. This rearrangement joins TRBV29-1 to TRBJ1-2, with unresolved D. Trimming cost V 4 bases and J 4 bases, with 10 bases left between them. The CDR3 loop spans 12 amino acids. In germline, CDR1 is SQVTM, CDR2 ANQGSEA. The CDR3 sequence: CSVVSGLYGYTF. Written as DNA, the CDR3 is TGCAGCGTTGTCAGCGGCCTCTATGGCTACACCTTC.

The CDR3 is CATSDPDAGGPDTQYF. The CDR3 nucleotides read TGTGCCACCAGTGACCCGGACGCGGGAGGTCCAGATACGCAGTATTTT. The chain is built from TRBV24-1 and TRBJ2-3; 8 bases are shared with TRBD2. The CDR3 runs 16 residues. V shed 4 bases, J shed 4 bases, and the junction held 9 bases outside the gene matches. In germline, CDR1 is KGHDR, CDR2 SFDVKD.

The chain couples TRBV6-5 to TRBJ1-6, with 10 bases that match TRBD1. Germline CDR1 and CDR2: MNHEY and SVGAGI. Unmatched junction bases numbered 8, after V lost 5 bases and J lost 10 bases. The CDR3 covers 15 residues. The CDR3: CASSPDRGTNSPLHF. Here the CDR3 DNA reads TGTGCCAGCAGTCCGGACAGGGGGACTAACTCACCCCTCCACTTT.

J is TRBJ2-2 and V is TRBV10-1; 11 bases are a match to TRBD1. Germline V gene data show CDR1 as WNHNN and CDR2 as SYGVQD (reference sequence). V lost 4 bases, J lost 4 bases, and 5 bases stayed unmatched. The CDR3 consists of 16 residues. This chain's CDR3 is CASSVPGQGVTGELFF. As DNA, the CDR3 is TGCGCCAGCAGTGTCCCGGGACAGGGGGTCACCGGGGAGCTGTTTTTT.